Each of the 28 T cell receptor beta chains below was sequenced from the same sample in a study of OX40 agonist ivuxolimab in advanced cancers. Repertoires were generated with immunoSEQ multiplex PCR, while TCRdb's copy carries only in-frame clones and drops some. The sample lists tens of thousands of clones, 81% occurring once. The material sequenced was CD4+ or CD8+ T cells sorted from blood, taken in a trial of the OX40 agonist ivuxolimab. The source is an adult with an advanced solid tumor such as melanoma, head and neck, liver or kidney cancer.

The chain carries TRBV7-9 and TRBJ2-6, with a tentative D call TRBD2 (5 bases). Germline CDR1 is SEHNR and CDR2 is FQNEAQ (reference sequence). The CDR3 consists of 19 residues. V lost 5 bases, J lost 2 bases, and 22 bases lay in between. CDR3 region: CASSPRVPISTPGANVLTF. DNA for the CDR3: TGTGCCAGCAGCCCGCGGGTTCCCATTTCTACTCCTGGGGCCAACGTCCTGACTTTC.

V usage is TRBV4-1 and J usage is TRBJ2-3; D unresolved. Germline assignment: CDR1 MGHRA and CDR2 YSYEKL. V was clipped by 1 base and J by 6 bases, with 2 bases between them. This CDR3 is 11 amino acids long. For the CDR3, the DNA is TGCGCCAGCAGCCAAGCCGATACGCAGTATTTT. This codes for CASSQADTQYF.

This clone was picked up one time. The chain carries TRBV7-8 and TRBJ2-7; D perhaps matches TRBD2 (5 bases). V was clipped by 5 bases and J by 7 bases, with 15 bases between them. CDR3 length: 13 residues. Per germline, CDR1 SGHVS and CDR2 FQNEAQ. CDR3 sequence: CASSHKTSGEQYF. The CDR3 DNA follows: TGTGCCAGCAGCCACAAAACTTCGGGAGAGCAGTACTTC.

The rearrangement uses TRBV5-5 and TRBJ2-2, with D uncertain. The CDR3 extends over 15 amino acids. From germline, CDR1 is SGHKS and CDR2 YYEKEE (reference sequence). With 2 bases removed from V and 4 bases from J, the gap between germline ends came to 12 bases. CDR3 nucleotides: TGTGCCAGCAGCTTTGGAAGGGCCAGCACCGGGGAGCTGTTTTTT. Translated: CASSFGRASTGELFF. Supplemented by reference TRBV5-5 and TRBJ2-2, the full variable domain reads DAGVTQSPTHLIKTRGQQVTLRCSPISGHKSVSWYQQVLGQGPQFIFQYYEKEERGRGNFPDRFSARQFPNYSSELNVNALLLGDSALYLCASSFGRASTGELFFGEGSRLTVL.

This chain uses TRBV5-1 with TRBJ1-1; the D gene is possibly TRBD1 (5 bases). Looked up from germline, CDR1 is SGHRS and CDR2 is YFSETQ. This CDR3 is built from 15 residues. V was clipped by 2 bases and J by 5 bases, with 16 bases between them. The CDR3 nucleotides are TGCGCCAGCAGCTTTTCATCGGGGGTGAGTACTGAAGCTTTCTTT. It translates to CASSFSSGVSTEAFF.

The gene calls are TRBV6-5 and TRBJ1-2; no definite D call. The CDR3 totals 15 residues. Looked up from germline, CDR1 is MNHEY and CDR2 is SVGAGI. V was cut by 2 bases and J by 4 bases, with 14 bases left in between. The CDR3 coding sequence is TGTGCCAGCAGTTACACTACCCTCGCAAGCTATGGCTACACCTTC. Protein sequence: CASSYTTLASYGYTF.

V and J are TRBV6-5 and TRBJ2-7, with 13 bases aligning to TRBD2. There are 15 residues in the CDR3. Germline V gene sequence: CDR1 MNHEY, CDR2 SVGAGI. Trimming removed 6 bases from V and 1 base from J; junction bases left unmatched: 3. CDR3 in DNA: TGTGCCAGCAGCCCGGGACTAGCGGGATCCTACGAGCAGTACTTC. This gives the protein CASSPGLAGSYEQYF.

The chain couples TRBV10-1 to TRBJ2-1; D is unresolved. The CDR3 runs 14 residues. The V end lost 10 bases, the J end lost 8 bases, and 21 bases lay between the germline ends. Germline-derived CDR1 and CDR2 are WNHNN and SYGVQD (reference sequence). DNA for the CDR3: TGCGCCACCTCACGGGCCCTCCCAAGGGATGAGCAGTTCTTC. Translated: CATSRALPRDEQFF.

Only a few counts were recorded for this clone. The rearrangement uses TRBV4-2 and TRBJ1-1; unclear D gene. Germline V gene data show CDR1 as LGHNA and CDR2 as YNFKEQ. V was shortened by 2 bases and J by 6 bases, with 7 bases between the two germline ends. The CDR3 is made up of 12 amino acids. The CDR3 spells CASSQIPSEAFF. In DNA, the CDR3 is TGTGCCAGCAGCCAAATACCATCTGAAGCTTTCTTT.

The DNA for the CDR3 is TGCGCCAGCAGCTTTGCAGGGGGCGACTATGGCTACACCTTC. It translates to CASSFAGGDYGYTF. The V gene is TRBV5-1, the J gene TRBJ1-2; the match to TRBD1 covers 8 bases. The J segment lost 3 bases and the V segment lost 2 bases, leaving 3 bases of the junction unmatched. Germline values: CDR1 SGHRS, CDR2 YFSETQ. The CDR3 runs to 14 residues.

The gene calls are TRBV28 and TRBJ1-1, with D hard to call. V shed 5 bases and J shed 1 base, with 14 bases lying between them. This CDR3 is built from 15 residues. Germline CDR1 and CDR2: MDHEN and SYDVKM. CDR3: CASSLGPLGNTEAFF. The CDR3 DNA reads as TGTGCCAGCAGTCTAGGGCCCCTGGGGAACACTGAAGCTTTCTTT.

This sequence joins TRBV14 and TRBJ2-5; 9 positions agree with TRBD1. V dropped 4 bases and J dropped 4; count of bases not matched to a gene: 7. CDR3 length equals 15 residues. CDR1 is SGHDN, CDR2 FVKESK, per germline. The CDR3 DNA is TGTGCCAGCAGCCCTACAGGGGGCGCAGGAGAGACCCAGTACTTC. Protein sequence: CASSPTGGAGETQYF. Full variable domain (outside the CDR3, taken from reference TRBV14 and TRBJ2-5): EAGVTQFPSHSVIEKGQTVTLRCDPISGHDNLYWYRRVMGKEIKFLLHFVKESKQDESGMPNNRFLAERTGGTYSTLKVQPAELEDSGVYFCASSPTGGAGETQYFGPGTRLLVL.

V usage is TRBV5-6 and J usage is TRBJ2-7; the D gene is possibly TRBD1 (7 bases). The CDR3 consists of 14 residues. Germline CDR1 and CDR2: SGHDT and YYEEEE. V shed 4 bases and J shed 6 bases, with 17 bases lying between them. CDR3 in DNA: TGTGCCAGCAGCCCAGGGGGGTACAGGGGCGAGCAGTACTTC. Amino acids: CASSPGGYRGEQYF.

V usage is TRBV5-4 and J usage is TRBJ2-6; TRBD1 aligns across 7 bases. The CDR3 spans 18 residues. Germline trimming cut 3 bases from V and 3 bases from J; bases unmatched to any gene: 12. CDR1 is SGHNT, CDR2 YYREEE, per germline (reference sequence). The CDR3 bases are TGTGCCAGCAGCTACCAATTCACAGGGGAGAGTGGGGCCAACGTCCTGACTTTC. It yields the protein CASSYQFTGESGANVLTF.

This clone came up once. The chain uses TRBV30 and TRBJ2-1; D uncertain. The V end was cut by 2 bases, the J end by 8 bases, with 19 bases between. Germline V gives CDR1 GTSNPN, CDR2 SVGIG (reference sequence). This CDR3 is built from 15 residues. The CDR3 DNA is TGTGCCTGGAGTTCCCGGGCCTCCCTTATCGATGAGCAGTTCTTC. Its translation is CAWSSRASLIDEQFF. The variable domain in full, completed from reference TRBV30 and TRBJ2-1, reads SQTIHQWPATLVQPVGSPLSLECTVEGTSNPNLYWYRQAAGRGLQLLFYSVGIGQISSEVPQNLSASRPQDRQFILSSKKLLLSDSGFYLCAWSSRASLIDEQFFGPGTRLTVL.

Remarks on this clone: The junction and the germline gene differ at one end; a read error may be behind it. This sequence joins TRBV5-1 and TRBJ2-3; 7 positions match TRBD2. Per the germline V gene, CDR1 is SGHRS and CDR2 is YFSETQ. The CDR3 covers 15 residues. The CDR3 sequence: CASSLITSVEDAQYF. The CDR3 DNA sequence: TGCGCCAGCAGCTTGATAACTAGCGTGGAAGATGCGCAGTATTTT.

The chain recombines TRBV27 with TRBJ2-1; D is undetermined. From germline, CDR1 is MNHEY and CDR2 SMNVEV (reference sequence). The CDR3 sequence is 14 residues long. Trimming took off 2 bases at V and 6 bases at J, with 11 bases between the two ends. The CDR3 region is CASSLGVGFNEQFF. CDR3 nucleotides: TGTGCCAGCAGTTTAGGGGTGGGCTTCAATGAGCAGTTCTTC.

The chain employs TRBV6-1 and TRBJ1-4, with a weak D call TRBD1 (5 bases). There are 16 residues in the CDR3. Trimming removed 1 base at V and 12 bases at J, with 21 bases between. Germline assignment: CDR1 MNHNS and CDR2 SASEGT. The CDR3 nucleotides read TGTGCCAGCAGTGAAGGTACAGGATCCCCTTTAAGGGAACTGTTTTTT. It encodes CASSEGTGSPLRELFF.

This chain uses TRBV10-3 with TRBJ1-2, with 7 bases matching TRBD1. Looked up from germline, CDR1 is ENHRY and CDR2 is SYGVKD. This CDR3 comprises 18 residues. V gave up 3 bases and J gave up 2 bases; unmatched junction bases: 15. CDR3 bases: TGTGCCATCAGTGATCAGGGGGAATCGGGGACAACCAACTATGGCTACACCTTC. This translates into CAISDQGESGTTNYGYTF.

The chain recombines TRBV6-1 with TRBJ2-1; possible D gene TRBD1, 5 bases. Trimming pared 1 base from V and 2 bases from J, leaving 9 bases between. The CDR3 is 15 residues long. Germline CDR1 is MNHNS and CDR2 is SASEGT. The CDR3 nucleotides read TGTGCCAGCAGTGAAGTTAGGGGAACCTACAATGAGCAGTTCTTC. Translated, it gives CASSEVRGTYNEQFF.

This CDR3 reads CASSLRSDLLNTGELFF. CDR3 nucleotides: TGTGCCAGCAGCTTAAGGTCCGACCTTCTGAACACCGGGGAGCTGTTTTTT. The chain couples TRBV5-8 to TRBJ2-2; D is uncertain. There are 17 residues in the CDR3. The V gene's germline CDR1 is SGHTS and CDR2 YDEGEE. With 2 bases removed from V and 1 base from J, the gap between germline ends came to 15 bases.

The chain joins TRBV5-5 to TRBJ1-6; D not resolved. CDR3 length: 13 amino acids. CDR1 SGHKS and CDR2 YYEKEE come from the germline V gene (reference sequence). V lost 4 bases, J lost 9 bases, and 11 bases lay in between. CDR3 bases: TGTGCCAGCAGCCTCCCAGGCGTTTCACCCCTCCACTTT. This gives the protein CASSLPGVSPLHF.

The CDR3 coding sequence is TGTGCCAGCCAAAAGGACGGAGAGGGAGAGACCCAGTACTTC. Its protein is CASQKDGEGETQYF. The rearrangement joins TRBV11-3 to TRBJ2-5; D might be TRBD2 (5 bases). The CDR3 has 14 residues. The ends were cut back, 8 bases at V and 4 bases at J, with 17 bases in the middle. CDR1 is SGHNT and CDR2 is YENEEA in the germline V gene.

This chain links TRBV28 with TRBJ2-2; 8 bases align to TRBD1. CDR1 and CDR2 (germline): MDHEN, SYDVKM. With 3 bases clipped from V and 1 base from J, the junction kept 1 base outside the gene matches. The CDR3 has 15 residues. CDR3 in amino acids: CASSLGQVNTGELFF. The CDR3 coding sequence is TGTGCCAGCAGTTTGGGACAGGTGAACACCGGGGAGCTGTTTTTT.

The chain has TRBV27 and TRBJ2-7, with 10 bases that match TRBD2. The CDR3 length is 14 residues. J was trimmed by 4 bases and V by 2 bases; bases with no gene match: 2. Germline CDR1 is MNHEY and CDR2 is SMNVEV (reference sequence). For the CDR3, the DNA is TGTGCCAGCAGTTTACTAGCGGGAGCTTACGAGCAGTACTTC. As protein: CASSLLAGAYEQYF.

V is TRBV10-1 and J is TRBJ2-2; D is undetermined. Germline loops: CDR1 WNHNN, CDR2 SYGVQD (reference sequence). The V gene lost 2 bases and the J gene lost 4 bases, with 5 bases spanning the gap. The CDR3 is 13 amino acids. CDR3 in DNA: TGCGCCAGCAGTGAGAGTCCCACCGGGGAGCTGTTTTTT. Translation: CASSESPTGELFF.

In its sample, this clone is medium-sized. The chain links TRBV9 to TRBJ1-2; D is ambiguous. The CDR3 length is 16 residues. Trimming took 3 bases from V and 6 from J, leaving 21 bases between them. The germline V gene encodes CDR1 SGDLS and CDR2 YYNGEE. This CDR3 reads CASSGTYIAVVDGYTF. Written as DNA, the CDR3 is TGTGCCAGCAGCGGGACCTACATAGCGGTGGTGGATGGCTACACCTTC.

J is TRBJ1-1 and V is TRBV9; the D is unclear. V lost 6 bases and J 4 bases, leaving 10 bases between the germline ends. Germline CDR1 is SGDLS and CDR2 is YYNGEE. There are 12 residues in the CDR3. Here the CDR3 reads CASNPPGTEAFF. The CDR3 bases are TGTGCCAGCAATCCCCCAGGCACTGAAGCTTTCTTT.